A single sample is the source of the 13 T cell receptor beta chains below, sequenced in a study of identical twins. From the 5' RACE reads, TCRdb called clonotypes with MiXCR, one entry per CDR3 protein. The sample contains roughly 190,000 distinct CDR3 sequences, 15% to 20% of which appear only once. The sample was also linked to a second study, of T cells expressing NK-cell markers.

Sequenced material: CD8+ T cells sorted from blood. These receptors were collected from a woman aged 18-29 years in good health.

This clonotype was seen more than once but under ten times. The DNA of the CDR3 is TGTGCCAGCAGCCAAGTGATTGCAGAGGAATTCGGTGAAAAACTGTTTTTT. Its translation: CASSQVIAEEFGEKLFF. The chain combines TRBV3-1 with TRBJ1-4, with D unclear. Between the trimmed V and J ends, which lost 1 base and 7 bases, there was a span of 19 bases. In germline, CDR1 is LGHDT, CDR2 YNNKEL (reference sequence). This CDR3 has 17 residues.

This clonotype was detected only a few times. This chain links TRBV12-3 or TRBV12-4 with TRBJ2-5; 9 bases map to TRBD2. The CDR3 length is 15 residues. The junction had 6 bases not matched to a gene; V was cut back by 3 bases and J by 4 bases. CDR3 nucleotide sequence: TGTGCCAGCAGTTTTGGCGGGAGGGCGGGAGAGACCCAGTACTTC. Translated: CASSFGGRAGETQYF.

This clonotype has a handful of counts. The V gene is TRBV5-1, the J gene TRBJ2-6; D is ambiguous. Trimming left V 2 bases short and J 2 bases short, with 8 bases between. This CDR3 is 15 amino acids long. Germline V CDR1 and CDR2: SGHRS, YFSETQ. The CDR3 DNA reads as TGCGCCAGCAGCTTAACATCTCCTGGGGCCAACGTCCTGACTTTC. This translates into CASSLTSPGANVLTF.

This clonotype was seen a handful of times. The rearrangement joins TRBV29-1 to TRBJ1-1, with TRBD1 as a possible D gene (5 bases). The CDR3 extends over 12 amino acids. Germline lookup yields CDR1 SQVTM and CDR2 ANQGSEA. V was cut by 8 bases and J by 4 bases, with 14 bases left in between. The CDR3 loop reads CSYLGDFTEAFF. The CDR3 DNA sequence: TGCAGCTATTTAGGGGACTTCACTGAAGCTTTCTTT. Using reference TRBV29-1 and TRBJ1-1 for the parts outside the CDR3, the full variable domain is SAVISQKPSRDICQRGTSLTIQCQVDSQVTMMFWYRQQPGQSLTLIATANQGSEATYESGFVIDKFPISRPNLTFSTLTVSNMSPEDSSIYLCSYLGDFTEAFFGQGTRLTVV.

In its sample, this clonotype was seen a few times. V usage is TRBV3-1 and J usage is TRBJ2-7; D remains unclear. This CDR3 spans 16 amino acids. Germline V gene sequence: CDR1 LGHDT, CDR2 YNNKEL (reference sequence). V gave up 6 bases and J gave up 0 bases, with 18 bases separating them. The CDR3 protein is CASRKAFGPSSYEQYF. Here the CDR3 DNA reads TGTGCCAGCAGAAAAGCGTTTGGACCAAGCTCCTACGAGCAGTACTTC.

The chain is built from TRBV11-1 and TRBJ2-3; 7 positions agree with TRBD1. Unmatched junction bases numbered 15, after V lost 4 bases and J lost 2 bases. CDR3 length: 18 residues. Per germline, CDR1 SGHAT and CDR2 FQDESV (reference sequence). CDR3: CASSSHRDRAFNTDTQYF. The CDR3 nucleotides are TGTGCCAGCAGCTCCCACAGAGACAGGGCCTTTAACACAGATACGCAGTATTTT.

In this sample, this clonotype turned up a few times. The rearrangement links TRBV15 to TRBJ2-7; D remains ambiguous. Germline V lookup: CDR1 LNHNV, CDR2 YYDKDF (reference sequence). This CDR3 has 13 amino acids. Trimming took off 3 bases at V and 5 bases at J, with 11 bases between the two ends. The DNA of the CDR3 is TGTGCCACCAGCAGCAGCGATGGGGACGAGCAGTACTTC. Translating gives CATSSSDGDEQYF.

This clonotype was detected only a few times. The rearrangement links TRBV14 to TRBJ2-1; D not resolved. Germline CDR1 SGHDN, CDR2 FVKESK. The CDR3 contains 14 residues. The germline V and J ends were trimmed by 0 bases and 10 bases, with 13 bases remaining between them. The CDR3 coding sequence is TGTGCCAGCAGCCAAGATGTTGCAGCCAGAGAGCAGTTCTTC. Translating gives CASSQDVAAREQFF.

This chain joins TRBV12-3 or TRBV12-4 and TRBJ1-5, with D tentatively TRBD1 (6 bases). Trimming left V 3 bases short and J 2 bases short, with 11 bases between. The CDR3 sequence is 15 residues long. This chain's CDR3 is CASSLGAWGNQPQHF. CDR3 nucleotides: TGTGCCAGCAGTTTGGGGGCTTGGGGCAATCAGCCCCAGCATTTT.

V is TRBV25-1 and J is TRBJ2-1; TRBD1 is a possible D gene (7 bases). CDR3 size: 15 residues. V lost 0 bases and J lost 4, with 10 bases in between. The V gene's germline CDR1 is MGHDK and CDR2 SYGVNS. CDR3 region: CASSEYRGVYNEQFF. DNA of the CDR3: TGTGCCAGCAGTGAATACAGGGGGGTATACAATGAGCAGTTCTTC.

V gene TRBV10-2 combines with J gene TRBJ2-5; D might be TRBD1 (5 bases). The CDR3 totals 17 residues. Germline V lookup: CDR1 WSHSY, CDR2 SAAADI. The V end lost 6 bases, the J end lost 1 base, and 21 bases lay between the germline ends. Written as DNA, the CDR3 is TGCGCCAGCAGAGGTATACAGGCTCCCGTACTCCAAGAGACCCAGTACTTC. As protein: CASRGIQAPVLQETQYF.

This clonotype was seen only a few times. The chain carries TRBV19 and TRBJ1-2, with D tentatively TRBD1 (5 bases). This CDR3 has 11 amino acids. The germline V gene encodes CDR1 LNHDA and CDR2 SQIVND (reference sequence). Trimming took 11 bases from V and 6 from J, leaving 13 bases between them. Here the CDR3 reads CASRQGNGYTF. The CDR3 DNA is TGTGCCTCTCGGCAGGGAAATGGCTACACCTTC. Using reference TRBV19 and TRBJ1-2 for the parts outside the CDR3, the full variable domain is DGGITQSPKYLFRKEGQNVTLSCEQNLNHDAMYWYRQDPGQGLRLIYYSQIVNDFQKGDIAEGYSVSREKKESFPLTVTSAQKNPTAFYLCASRQGNGYTFGSGTRLTVV.

This clonotype was recorded a few times. The chain links TRBV12-3 or TRBV12-4 to TRBJ2-7; no definite D call. V shed 6 bases and J shed 6 bases, with 18 bases lying between them. The CDR3 contains 14 residues. CDR3 loop: CASRLGRAMSEQYF. The DNA for the CDR3 is TGTGCCAGCAGGCTTGGACGGGCGATGAGCGAGCAGTACTTC.